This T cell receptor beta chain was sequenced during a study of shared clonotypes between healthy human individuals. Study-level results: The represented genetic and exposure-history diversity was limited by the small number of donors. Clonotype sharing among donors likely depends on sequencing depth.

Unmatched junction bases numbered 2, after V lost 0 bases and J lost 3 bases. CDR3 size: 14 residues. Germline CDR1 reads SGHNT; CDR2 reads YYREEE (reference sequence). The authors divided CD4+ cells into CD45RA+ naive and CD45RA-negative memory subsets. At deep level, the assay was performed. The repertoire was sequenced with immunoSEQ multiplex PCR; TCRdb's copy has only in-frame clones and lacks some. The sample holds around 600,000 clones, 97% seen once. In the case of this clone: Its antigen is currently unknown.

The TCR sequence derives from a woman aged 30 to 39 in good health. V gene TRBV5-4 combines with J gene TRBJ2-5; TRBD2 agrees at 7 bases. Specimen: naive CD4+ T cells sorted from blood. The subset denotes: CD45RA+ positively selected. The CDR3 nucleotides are TGTGCCAGCAGCTTGGTTGCGGGGGAAGAGACCCAGTACTTC. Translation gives CASSLVAGEETQYF. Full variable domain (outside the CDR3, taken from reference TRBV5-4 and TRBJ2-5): ETGVTQSPTHLIKTRGQQVTLRCSSQSGHNTVSWYQQALGQGPQFIFQYYREEENGRGNFPPRFSGLQFPNYSSELNVNALELDDSALYLCASSLVAGEETQYFGPGTRLLVL.